What follows are 20 T cell receptor beta chains derived from one specimen sequenced in a study of glioma-infiltrating T cells after dendritic cell vaccination. The time point here: after dendritic cell vaccination, including at tumor progression/relapse. Measured with immunoSEQ multiplex PCR; TCRdb has only the in-frame clones, and not every one. In the table there are 65,000 or so clones, approximately 89% of which are singletons. The sample here was blood, taken after dendritic cell vaccination. All receptors come from a human donor with glioblastoma.

This clone showed up just once. The genes are TRBV21-1 and TRBJ2-7; TRBD1, the table's D call, lacks a check against the DNA. TRBV21-1 counts as a pseudogene. This CDR3 spans 14 amino acids. The CDR3 spells CASSGGRGLDEQYF. The CDR3 DNA follows: TGTGCCAGCAGTGGGGGTAGGGGGTTGGACGAGCAGTACTTC.

The chain combines TRBV29-1 with TRBJ2-4; TRBD1 agrees at 7 bases. With V trimmed by 6 bases and J by 13 bases, 18 bases remained unmatched. Germline V gene sequence: CDR1 SQVTM, CDR2 ANQGSEA. CDR3 length equals 14 residues. The CDR3 coding sequence is TGCAGCGTCGCCAGTTCGACAGGGCCACCAGGACAGTACTTC. Translating it yields CSVASSTGPPGQYF. Full variable domain (remainder filled in from reference TRBV29-1 and TRBJ2-4): SAVISQKPSRDICQRGTSLTIQCQVDSQVTMMFWYRQQPGQSLTLIATANQGSEATYESGFVIDKFPISRPNLTFSTLTVSNMSPEDSSIYLCSVASSTGPPGQYFGAGTRLSVL.

The chain carries TRBV29-1 and TRBJ2-3, with D maybe TRBD2 (6 bases). Deletions cut 6 bases from V and 4 bases from J, with 14 bases between. In germline, CDR1 is SQVTM, CDR2 ANQGSEA. The CDR3 contains 13 residues. The CDR3 loop is CSVGSGTSDTQYF. The CDR3 nucleotides are TGCAGCGTAGGATCCGGGACTTCAGATACGCAGTATTTT.

This clone showed up just once. This chain joins TRBV9 and TRBJ1-3; TRBD1 is a possible D gene (6 bases). This CDR3 region has 16 residues. Germline values: CDR1 SGDLS, CDR2 YYNGEE. Trimming cost V 5 bases and J 1 base, with 16 bases left between them. CDR3 amino acids: CASSPSGAGSGNTIYF. In DNA, the CDR3 is TGTGCCAGCAGTCCTTCAGGGGCTGGGTCTGGAAACACCATATATTTT.

The chain is built from TRBV27 and TRBJ2-7; TRBD1 aligns across 10 bases. The germline CDR1 and CDR2 sequences are MNHEY and SMNVEV (reference sequence). The CDR3 loop spans 14 amino acids. The junction had 8 bases not matched to a gene; V was cut back by 8 bases and J by 4 bases. CDR3 loop: CASFPGTGVYEQYF. The CDR3, as DNA: TGTGCCAGCTTCCCGGGGACAGGGGTATACGAGCAGTACTTC.

CDR3 coding DNA: TGTGCCAGCAGCTTAGCGGGACTCAATCAGCCCCAGCATTTT. Translating it yields CASSLAGLNQPQHF. The chain is built from TRBV7-2 and TRBJ1-5, with D maybe TRBD1 (5 bases). Germline V lookup: CDR1 SGHTA, CDR2 FQGNSA. This CDR3 contains 14 residues. V lost 0 bases, J lost 3 bases, and 6 bases lay in between.

The rearrangement links TRBV6-6 to TRBJ2-7, with 10 bases aligning to TRBD1. CDR3 length: 15 residues. V dropped 0 bases and J dropped 6; count of bases not matched to a gene: 5. Germline CDR1 MNHNY, CDR2 SVGAGI (reference sequence). The CDR3 DNA follows: TGTGCCAGCAGTTACTCAGGGACAGGGGCCCGCGAGCAGTACTTC. It is translated as CASSYSGTGAREQYF.

This sequence joins TRBV7-9 and TRBJ1-5, with a tentative D call TRBD1 (5 bases). The length of the CDR3 is 15 residues. V lost 5 bases to trimming and J lost 1 base, with 12 bases between them. CDR1 SEHNR and CDR2 FQNEAQ come from the germline V gene (reference sequence). The CDR3 DNA follows: TGTGCCAGCAGCCTAGACGGGGGAAGCAATCAGCCCCAGCATTTT. This translates into CASSLDGGSNQPQHF.

This clone was recorded only once. V gene TRBV6-1 combines with J gene TRBJ1-1, with 12 bases matching TRBD1. The V gene's germline CDR1 is MNHNS and CDR2 SASEGT. The CDR3 is 14 residues long. V dropped 6 bases and J dropped 7; count of bases not matched to a gene: 6. In nucleotides, the CDR3 is TGTGCCAGCAGGGGGACAGGGGGCAGGATTGAAGCTTTCTTT. Its protein product is CASRGTGGRIEAFF.

The rearrangement uses TRBV19 and TRBJ1-5; 9 positions agree with TRBD1. Trimming at V came to 6 bases and at J to 4 bases, leaving 7 bases not matched to a gene. The CDR3 contains 15 residues. CDR1 and CDR2 (germline): LNHDA, SQIVND (reference sequence). The CDR3 nucleotides read TGTGCCAGTAGATTGGGACAGGGTATTAATCAGCCCCAGCATTTT. Translating gives CASRLGQGINQPQHF. The whole variable domain, remainder taken from reference TRBV19 and TRBJ1-5, is DGGITQSPKYLFRKEGQNVTLSCEQNLNHDAMYWYRQDPGQGLRLIYYSQIVNDFQKGDIAEGYSVSREKKESFPLTVTSAQKNPTAFYLCASRLGQGINQPQHFGDGTRLSIL.

This clone was observed a handful of times. This chain connects TRBV5-1 to TRBJ1-3; D uncertain. Germline V gives CDR1 SGHRS, CDR2 YFSETQ. V lost 5 bases and J 4 bases, leaving 10 bases between the germline ends. The CDR3 runs 13 residues. CDR3 nucleotides: TGCGCCAGCAGTAACCTGGCCGGAAACACCATATATTTT. Protein: CASSNLAGNTIYF.

J is TRBJ1-2 and V is TRBV29-1; no clear D gene. The CDR3 loop spans 11 amino acids. Between the trimmed V and J ends, which lost 6 bases and 3 bases, there was a span of 8 bases. Germline CDR1 and CDR2: SQVTM and ANQGSEA. The CDR3 spells CSVATDYGYTF. The DNA for the CDR3 is TGCAGCGTAGCTACAGACTATGGCTACACCTTC.

The chain uses TRBV9 and TRBJ2-7; the D gene is possibly TRBD1 (5 bases). CDR1 is SGDLS, CDR2 YYNGEE, per germline. Trimming pared 0 bases from V and 12 bases from J, leaving 16 bases between. This CDR3 comprises 13 residues. This CDR3 is CASSVGTPTLGYF. CDR3 DNA sequence: TGTGCCAGCAGCGTAGGGACACCCACCCTCGGGTACTTC. Supplemented by reference TRBV9 and TRBJ2-7, the full variable domain reads DSGVTQTPKHLITATGQRVTLRCSPRSGDLSVYWYQQSLDQGLQFLIQYYNGEERAKGNILERFSAQQFPDLHSELNLSSLELGDSALYFCASSVGTPTLGYFGPGTRLTVT.

The CDR3 coding sequence is TGTGCCAGCAGCGGACAGGGGGCCGGCGAGCAGTACTTC. Its translation is CASSGQGAGEQYF. This chain connects TRBV7-2 to TRBJ2-7; TRBD1 matches 11 bases. CDR1 is SGHTA, CDR2 FQGNSA, per germline. The CDR3 totals 13 residues. V dropped 5 bases and J dropped 6; count of bases not matched to a gene: 3.

This chain uses TRBV4-1 with TRBJ2-3; 13 positions match TRBD2. With 4 bases clipped from V and 2 bases from J, the junction kept 6 bases outside the gene matches. Germline V gene lookup returns CDR1 MGHRA and CDR2 YSYEKL. The CDR3 has 17 amino acids. CDR3 DNA: TGCGCCAGCAGCCTCCGAGGGACTAGCGGGGACACAGATACGCAGTATTTT. Translated: CASSLRGTSGDTDTQYF.

This chain connects TRBV4-3 to TRBJ2-7, with a tentative D call TRBD2 (5 bases). The CDR3 runs to 14 residues. Germline CDR1 reads LGHNA; CDR2 reads YSLEER. V was cut by 1 base and J by 5 bases, with 12 bases left in between. CDR3 amino acids: CASSQGTGPNEQYF. The CDR3 DNA sequence: TGCGCCAGCAGCCAAGGGACTGGCCCCAACGAGCAGTACTTC.

The V gene is TRBV7-7, the J gene TRBJ2-1; 7 bases map to TRBD2. This CDR3 contains 14 residues. The junction had 0 bases not matched to a gene; V was cut back by 1 base and J by 3 bases. The V gene's germline CDR1 is SSHAT and CDR2 FNYEAQ (reference sequence). CDR3 sequence reads: CASSLGGGYNEQFF. The DNA for the CDR3 is TGTGCCAGCAGCTTAGGCGGGGGCTACAATGAGCAGTTCTTC.

This clone appeared a single time. The V and J genes are TRBV7-2 and TRBJ1-5, with 11 bases fitting TRBD1. Germline trimming cut 4 bases from V and 3 bases from J; bases unmatched to any gene: 5. Per germline, CDR1 SGHTA and CDR2 FQGNSA. This CDR3 comprises 16 residues. The CDR3: CASSSGQGAPNQPQHF. The CDR3 DNA reads TGTGCCAGCAGCTCCGGACAGGGGGCACCCAATCAGCCCCAGCATTTT.

Comment on this clone: The junction shows a germline mismatch at one end, possibly a read error. V and J are TRBV7-7 and TRBJ2-1; 7 bases match TRBD1. The CDR3 runs to 15 residues. Per germline, CDR1 SSHAT and CDR2 FNYEAQ (reference sequence). Here the CDR3 DNA reads TGTGCTAGCAGCTTAGGGTCGGGACAGTACAATGAGCAGTTCTTC. Amino acid sequence: CASSLGSGQYNEQFF.

In its sample, this clone was seen a few times. The sample has other DNA sequences that encode this CDR3 too. V and J are TRBV7-9 and TRBJ1-2, with D possibly TRBD1 on 6 matching bases. This CDR3 is 12 amino acids long. CDR1 is SEHNR and CDR2 is FQNEAQ in the germline V gene (reference sequence). The germline V and J ends were trimmed by 3 bases and 5 bases, with 7 bases remaining between them. The CDR3 is CASSLDSYGYTF. The CDR3 bases are TGTGCCAGCAGCTTGGACAGTTATGGCTACACCTTC.